The clone carrying this T cell receptor beta chain was seen more than once but under ten times. The data originate from a study of T-cell reconstitution after alpha-beta-depleted transplantation in children. A library of TCRbeta sequences, prepared with unique molecular identifiers, was generated. TCRdb reanalysed the PCR reads using MiXCR and keeps one entry per CDR3 protein. The data contain around 380,000 distinct CDR3 sequences, approximately 11% of them singletons. The sequence was obtained from a human donor who donated a stem cell graft to a child with acute myeloid leukemia. This sample comprised PBMCs from the stem cell graft donor, obtained from the stem cell graft.

The CDR3 coding sequence is TGTGCCAGCAGCTGGAGCGGGGGGCAATCCTACAATGAGCAGTTCTTC. Its protein product is CASSWSGGQSYNEQFF. This rearrangement joins TRBV7-8 to TRBJ2-1; TRBD2 matches at 9 bases. Trimming removed 4 bases from V and 1 base from J; junction bases left unmatched: 5. CDR1 SGHVS and CDR2 FQNEAQ come from the germline V gene. The CDR3 contains 16 residues.